These 5 T cell receptor beta chains came from one sample sequenced in a study of cytomegalovirus exposure and HLA in healthy donors. PCR employed 60 Vbeta and 13 Jbeta primers. Profiling relied on immunoSEQ multiplex PCR, and the TCRdb table lists in-frame clones only, not all of them. The profile shows 35,000 to 45,000 clones, roughly three quarters of them singletons. Sequencing used PBMCs. These receptor sequences come from a young man in good health and CMV-seronegative.

V usage is TRBV5-1 and J usage is TRBJ2-1; D perhaps matches TRBD2 (5 bases). This CDR3 comprises 15 residues. CDR1 and CDR2 (germline): SGHRS, YFSETQ. V lost 0 bases, J lost 3 bases, and 10 bases lay in between. CDR3 nucleotides: TGCGCCAGCAGCTTGGAGATAGCGAACTACAATGAGCAGTTCTTC. It is translated as CASSLEIANYNEQFF.

This clone was seen only a few times. This chain uses TRBV5-6 with TRBJ1-6; D remains ambiguous. The germline V and J ends were trimmed by 0 bases and 14 bases, with 12 bases remaining between them. CDR3 length equals 13 residues. Per germline, CDR1 SGHDT and CDR2 YYEEEE. CDR3 nucleotides: TGTGCCAGCAGCTTGGCCAATAAGCCCGCCCTCCACTTT. Protein: CASSLANKPALHF.

The V gene is TRBV19, the J gene TRBJ2-1; tentative D call: TRBD1 (5 bases). The CDR3 has 13 residues. Trimming pared 5 bases from V and 4 bases from J, leaving 9 bases between. Germline lookup yields CDR1 LNHDA and CDR2 SQIVND (reference sequence). CDR3 sequence: CASSLTEYNEQFF. CDR3 nucleotides: TGTGCCAGTAGTTTGACAGAATACAATGAGCAGTTCTTC.

The chain uses TRBV18 and TRBJ2-4, with D tentatively TRBD1 (5 bases). CDR1 and CDR2 from the germline V gene are KGHSH and LQKENI. This CDR3 region has 13 residues. Trimming took off 4 bases at V and 3 bases at J, with 7 bases between the two ends. The CDR3 bases are TGTGCCAGCTCACTTGACAGCAAAAACATTCAGTACTTC. It codes for CASSLDSKNIQYF.

The gene calls are TRBV5-4 and TRBJ2-7; TRBD1 aligns across 9 bases. With V trimmed by 4 bases and J by 12 bases, 11 bases remained unmatched. Looked up from germline, CDR1 is SGHNT and CDR2 is YYREEE (reference sequence). The CDR3 extends over 13 amino acids. The CDR3 DNA follows: TGTGCCAGCAGCGCAGACAGGGGGGTAGAAGGGTACTTC. It encodes CASSADRGVEGYF.